Sequencing of this TCR beta chain was carried out in a study of blood T cell repertoires in COVID-19. About the study: Both acute and convalescent COVID-19 samples were obtained from the United States, Italy and Spain. In each case, the material was cDNA or gDNA derived from T cells, B-cell-depleted T cells, or PBMCs.

With V trimmed by 5 bases and J by 2 bases, 8 bases remained unmatched. Per the germline V gene, CDR1 is LNHDA and CDR2 is SQIVND (reference sequence). This CDR3 has 16 amino acids. In the original analysis: Researchers report that nucleated cell counts were estimated from reference gene primer amplification. The table came from immunoSEQ multiplex PCR; TCRdb's copy has only in-frame clones and leaves some out. V, J and clone size were drawn from that table, and D and trimming were deduced from the DNA. The profile covers roughly 120,000 clones, with more than 80% appearing a single time and roughly 4.4% taken by the ten largest.

What was sequenced was peripheral blood. The rearrangement joins TRBV19 to TRBJ2-3; 9 bases map to TRBD1. The receptor was isolated from a woman aged 45-65 years with acute or convalescent COVID-19. CDR3 sequence: CASSPGQGTFTDTQYF. The DNA of the CDR3 is TGTGCCAGTAGTCCCGGACAGGGGACTTTCACAGATACGCAGTATTTT.